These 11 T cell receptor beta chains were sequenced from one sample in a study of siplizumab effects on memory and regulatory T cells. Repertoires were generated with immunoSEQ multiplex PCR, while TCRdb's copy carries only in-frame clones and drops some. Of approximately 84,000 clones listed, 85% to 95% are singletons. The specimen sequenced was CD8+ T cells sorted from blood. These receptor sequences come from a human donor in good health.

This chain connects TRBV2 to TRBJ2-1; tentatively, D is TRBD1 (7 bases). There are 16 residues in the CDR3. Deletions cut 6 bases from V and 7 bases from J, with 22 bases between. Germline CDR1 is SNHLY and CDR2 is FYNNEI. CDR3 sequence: CASRAGTGIQGNEQFF. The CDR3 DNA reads TGTGCCAGCAGGGCGGGGACTGGTATACAGGGGAATGAGCAGTTCTTC. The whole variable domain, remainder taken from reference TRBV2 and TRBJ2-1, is EPEVTQTPSHQVTQMGQEVILRCVPISNHLYFYWYRQILGQKVEFLVSFYNNEISEKSEIFDDQFSVERPDGSNFTLKIRSTKLEDSAMYFCASRAGTGIQGNEQFFGPGTRLTVL.

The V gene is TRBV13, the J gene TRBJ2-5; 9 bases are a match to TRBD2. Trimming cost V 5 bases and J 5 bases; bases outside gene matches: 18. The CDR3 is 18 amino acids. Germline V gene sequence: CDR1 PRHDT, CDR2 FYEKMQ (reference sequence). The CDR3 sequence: CASSLSAGGPVGWETQYF. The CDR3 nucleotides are TGTGCCAGCAGCCTGTCGGCGGGAGGGCCGGTGGGTTGGGAGACCCAGTACTTC.

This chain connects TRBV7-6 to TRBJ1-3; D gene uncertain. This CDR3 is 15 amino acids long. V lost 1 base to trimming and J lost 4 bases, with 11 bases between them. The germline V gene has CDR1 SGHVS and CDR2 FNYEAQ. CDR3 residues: CASSLEADSGNTIYF. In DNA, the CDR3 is TGTGCCAGCAGCTTAGAGGCGGACTCGGGAAACACCATATATTTT.

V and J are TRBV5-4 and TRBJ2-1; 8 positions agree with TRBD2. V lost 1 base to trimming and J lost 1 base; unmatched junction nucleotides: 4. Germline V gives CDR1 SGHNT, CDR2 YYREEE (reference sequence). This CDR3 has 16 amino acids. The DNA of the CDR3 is TGTGCCAGCAGCTTGCGGCGGGAGGTTTCCTACAATGAGCAGTTCTTC. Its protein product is CASSLRREVSYNEQFF. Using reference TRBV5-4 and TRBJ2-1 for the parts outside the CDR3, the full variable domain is ETGVTQSPTHLIKTRGQQVTLRCSSQSGHNTVSWYQQALGQGPQFIFQYYREEENGRGNFPPRFSGLQFPNYSSELNVNALELDDSALYLCASSLRREVSYNEQFFGPGTRLTVL.

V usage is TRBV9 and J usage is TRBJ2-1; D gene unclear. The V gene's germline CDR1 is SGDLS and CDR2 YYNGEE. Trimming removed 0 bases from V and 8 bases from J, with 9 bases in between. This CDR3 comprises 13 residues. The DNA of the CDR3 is TGTGCCAGCAGCGTAGGTGACTGGGATGAGCAGTTCTTC. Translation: CASSVGDWDEQFF.

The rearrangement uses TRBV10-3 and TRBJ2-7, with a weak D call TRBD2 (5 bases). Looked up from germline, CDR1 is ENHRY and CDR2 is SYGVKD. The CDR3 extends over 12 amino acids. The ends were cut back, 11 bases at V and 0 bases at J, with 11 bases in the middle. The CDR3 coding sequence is TGTGCCGCTCTAGCCGACTCCTACGAGCAGTACTTC. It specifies CAALADSYEQYF.

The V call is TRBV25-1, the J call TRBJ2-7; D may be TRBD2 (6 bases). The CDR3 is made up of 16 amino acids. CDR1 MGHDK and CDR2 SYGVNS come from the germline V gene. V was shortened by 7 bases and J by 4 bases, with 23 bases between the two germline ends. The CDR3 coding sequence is TGTGCCAGCACTCTAGCGATTCCCCCTGGATCATACGAGCAGTACTTC. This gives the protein CASTLAIPPGSYEQYF.

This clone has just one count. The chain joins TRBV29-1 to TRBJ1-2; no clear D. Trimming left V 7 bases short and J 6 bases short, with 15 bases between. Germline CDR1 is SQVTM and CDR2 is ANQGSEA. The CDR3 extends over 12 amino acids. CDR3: CSDDGQVDGYTF. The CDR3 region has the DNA TGCAGCGACGACGGCCAGGTGGATGGCTACACCTTC.

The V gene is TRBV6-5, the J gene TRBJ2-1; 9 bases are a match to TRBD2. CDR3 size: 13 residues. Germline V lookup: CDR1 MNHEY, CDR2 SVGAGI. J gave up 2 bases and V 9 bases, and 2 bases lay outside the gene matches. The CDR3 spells CASRLAAYNEQFF. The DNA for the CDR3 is TGTGCCAGTAGACTAGCGGCCTACAATGAGCAGTTCTTC.

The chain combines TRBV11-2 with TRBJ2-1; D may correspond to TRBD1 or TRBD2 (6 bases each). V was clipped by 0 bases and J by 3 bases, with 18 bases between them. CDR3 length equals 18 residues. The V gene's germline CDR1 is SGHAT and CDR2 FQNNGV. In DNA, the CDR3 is TGTGCCAGCAGCTTAGATTATTCCCTAGGGGGGAGCTACAATGAGCAGTTCTTC. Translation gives CASSLDYSLGGSYNEQFF.

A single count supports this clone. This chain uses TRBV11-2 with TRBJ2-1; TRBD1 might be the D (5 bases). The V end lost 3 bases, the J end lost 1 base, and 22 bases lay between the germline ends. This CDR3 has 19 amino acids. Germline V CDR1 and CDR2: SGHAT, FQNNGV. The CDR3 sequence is CASSFSIRAAQASYNEQFF. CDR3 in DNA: TGTGCCAGCAGCTTCTCCATCAGGGCCGCGCAAGCGTCCTACAATGAGCAGTTCTTC.